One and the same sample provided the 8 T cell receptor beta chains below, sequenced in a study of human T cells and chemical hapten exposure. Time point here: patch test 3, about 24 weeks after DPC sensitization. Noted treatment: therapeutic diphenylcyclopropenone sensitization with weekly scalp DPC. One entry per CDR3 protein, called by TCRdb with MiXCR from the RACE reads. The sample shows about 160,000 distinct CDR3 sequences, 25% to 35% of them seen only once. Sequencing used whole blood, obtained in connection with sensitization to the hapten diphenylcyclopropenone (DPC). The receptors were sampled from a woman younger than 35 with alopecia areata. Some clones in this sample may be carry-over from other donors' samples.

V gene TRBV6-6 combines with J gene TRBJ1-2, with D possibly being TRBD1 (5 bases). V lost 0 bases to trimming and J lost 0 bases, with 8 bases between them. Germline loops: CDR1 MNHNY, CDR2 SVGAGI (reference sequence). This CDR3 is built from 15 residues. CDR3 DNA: TGTGCCAGCAGTTACTCGATAGGGGCTAACTATGGCTACACCTTC. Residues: CASSYSIGANYGYTF.

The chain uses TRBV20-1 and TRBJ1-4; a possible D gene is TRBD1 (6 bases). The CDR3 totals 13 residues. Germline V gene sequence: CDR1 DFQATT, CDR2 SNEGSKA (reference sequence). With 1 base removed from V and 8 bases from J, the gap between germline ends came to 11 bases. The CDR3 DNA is TGCAGTGCTAGAGGACAGGTTGGAGAAAAACTGTTTTTT. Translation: CSARGQVGEKLFF.

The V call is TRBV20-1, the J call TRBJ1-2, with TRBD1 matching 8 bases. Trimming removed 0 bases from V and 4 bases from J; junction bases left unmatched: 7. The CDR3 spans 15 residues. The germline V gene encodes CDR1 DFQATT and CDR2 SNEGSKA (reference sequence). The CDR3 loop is CSARDKRQGTYGYTF. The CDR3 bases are TGCAGTGCTAGAGATAAGAGACAGGGGACCTATGGCTACACCTTC.

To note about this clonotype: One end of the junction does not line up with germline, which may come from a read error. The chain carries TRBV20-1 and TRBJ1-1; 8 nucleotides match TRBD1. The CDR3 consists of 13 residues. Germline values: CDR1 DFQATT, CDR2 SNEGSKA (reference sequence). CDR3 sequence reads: CSAETGGNTEALF. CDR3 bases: TGCAGTGCCGAAACAGGGGGGAACACTGAAGCTCTCTTT.

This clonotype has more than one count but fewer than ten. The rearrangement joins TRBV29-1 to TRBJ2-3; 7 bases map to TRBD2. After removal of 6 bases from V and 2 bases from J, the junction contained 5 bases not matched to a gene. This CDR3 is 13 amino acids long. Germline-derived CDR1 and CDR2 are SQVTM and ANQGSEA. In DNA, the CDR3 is TGCAGCGTGCCTAGCGGTCTCACAGATACGCAGTATTTT. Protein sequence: CSVPSGLTDTQYF.

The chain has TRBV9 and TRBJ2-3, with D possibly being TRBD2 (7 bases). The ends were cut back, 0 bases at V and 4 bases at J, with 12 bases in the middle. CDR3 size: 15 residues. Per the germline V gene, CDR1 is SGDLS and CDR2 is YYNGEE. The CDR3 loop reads CASSVAGGAADTQYF. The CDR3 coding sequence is TGTGCCAGCAGCGTAGCGGGGGGCGCGGCAGATACGCAGTATTTT.

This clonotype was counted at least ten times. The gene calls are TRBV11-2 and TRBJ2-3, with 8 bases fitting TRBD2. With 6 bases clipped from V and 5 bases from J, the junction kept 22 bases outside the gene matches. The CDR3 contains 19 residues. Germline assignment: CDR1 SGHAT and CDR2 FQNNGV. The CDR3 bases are TGTGCCAGCAGGCACGGGCGAGGGAGAAGCCTAGCGGGTGAAGATACGCAGTATTTT. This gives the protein CASRHGRGRSLAGEDTQYF. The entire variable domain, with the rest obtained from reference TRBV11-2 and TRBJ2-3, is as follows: EAGVAQSPRYKIIEKRQSVAFWCNPISGHATLYWYQQILGQGPKLLIQFQNNGVVDDSQLPKDRFSAERLKGVDSTLKIQPAKLEDSAVYLCASRHGRGRSLAGEDTQYFGPGTRLTVL.

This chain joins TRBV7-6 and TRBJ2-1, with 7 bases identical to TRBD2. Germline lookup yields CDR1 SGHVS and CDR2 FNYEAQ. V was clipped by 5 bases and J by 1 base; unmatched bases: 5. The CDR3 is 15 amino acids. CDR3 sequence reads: CASSQLATSYNEQFF. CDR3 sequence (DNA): TGTGCCAGCAGCCAACTAGCGACGTCCTACAATGAGCAGTTCTTC.